The 23 T cell receptor beta chains given below trace back to one sample, sequenced in a study of blood T cell repertoires in COVID-19. Sequencing used immunoSEQ multiplex PCR; TCRdb keeps in-frame clones, though not all of them. This sample has 250,000 to 300,000 clones; 70% to 90% occur once, and the top ten carry 5.1%. The sequenced sample was peripheral blood. Receptors were obtained from a man aged 45-60 years with active or convalescent COVID-19.

The chain has TRBV24-1 and TRBJ1-2; D is possibly TRBD1 (6 bases). V lost 7 bases and J 8 bases, leaving 13 bases between the germline ends. This CDR3 comprises 12 residues. CDR1 is KGHDR and CDR2 is SFDVKD in the germline V gene. For the CDR3, the DNA is TGTGCCACCAGCCCGGACAGTTTCGGCTACACCTTC. The encoded protein is CATSPDSFGYTF.

This rearrangement joins TRBV6-2 or TRBV6-3 to TRBJ2-5; D gene uncertain. There are 15 residues in the CDR3. Looked up from germline, CDR1 is MNHEY and CDR2 is SVGEGT. V was pared by 1 base and J by 5 bases, with 14 bases between. The CDR3 DNA is TGTGCCAGCAGTTACTGGGTCTCACCGCGGGAGACCCAGTACTTC. This codes for CASSYWVSPRETQYF.

Only a few counts were recorded for this clone. Written as DNA, the CDR3 is TGTGCCAGCAGTCCCAGGGGGCGCTCGGGCTACACCTTC. Residues: CASSPRGRSGYTF. The rearrangement uses TRBV27 and TRBJ1-2; 8 bases are a match to TRBD1. Germline trimming cut 5 bases from V and 8 bases from J; bases unmatched to any gene: 7. The CDR3 length is 13 residues. Germline V CDR1 and CDR2: MNHEY, SMNVEV (reference sequence).

The J gene is TRBJ2-7, the V gene TRBV2; 9 bases align to TRBD1. Germline-derived CDR1 and CDR2 are SNHLY and FYNNEI. The CDR3 is made up of 13 amino acids. V lost 9 bases, J lost 6 bases, and 9 bases stayed unmatched. CDR3 region: CARGTGRMGEQYF. For the CDR3, the DNA is TGTGCCAGGGGGACAGGGAGGATGGGCGAGCAGTACTTC.

The CDR3 nucleotides are TGTGCCAGCAGTGAACAGGGGTTCAGCTCCTACAATGAGCAGTTCTTC. Its protein is CASSEQGFSSYNEQFF. The chain combines TRBV6-1 with TRBJ2-1; a weak D match, TRBD1 (6 bases). The CDR3 spans 16 residues. Trimming pared 2 bases from V and 0 bases from J, leaving 11 bases between. Per germline, CDR1 MNHNS and CDR2 SASEGT.

The chain is built from TRBV11-2 and TRBJ2-3, with D possibly being TRBD1 (5 bases). The CDR3 extends over 13 amino acids. V gave up 7 bases and J gave up 2 bases, with 10 bases separating them. The germline V gene has CDR1 SGHAT and CDR2 FQNNGV. In DNA form, the CDR3 reads TGTGCCAGCACTCGACAGATCACAGATACGCAGTATTTT. It codes for CASTRQITDTQYF.

Concerning this clone itself: It is unclear where the CDR3 begins or ends on the DNA, so no DNA is shown, and the CDR3 is as TCRdb lists it. CDR3: CASSFGPGGADTQYF. The genes are TRBV7-3 and TRBJ2-3; TRBD1, as called in the table, went unchecked against the DNA. The CDR3 is 15 residues long, ends included. Germline V gene lookup returns CDR1 SGHTA and CDR2 FQGTGA.

This clone was seen only once. The chain recombines TRBV28 with TRBJ1-2; 8 bases are shared with TRBD1. CDR3 length equals 14 residues. Germline CDR1 MDHEN, CDR2 SYDVKM. With 3 bases clipped from V and 7 bases from J, the junction kept 7 bases outside the gene matches. As DNA, the CDR3 is TGTGCCAGCAGTTTCTCCAGGGGGCTGGCTGGCTACACCTTC. Protein sequence: CASSFSRGLAGYTF.

The CDR3 loop is CASFQGAGGNQPQHF. CDR3 coding DNA: TGTGCCAGCTTCCAGGGTGCAGGGGGCAATCAGCCCCAGCATTTT. The chain couples TRBV28 to TRBJ1-5; possible D gene TRBD1, 6 bases. CDR1 is MDHEN, CDR2 SYDVKM, per germline. With 8 bases removed from V and 2 bases from J, the gap between germline ends came to 16 bases. The CDR3 has 15 amino acids.

This rearrangement joins TRBV7-8 to TRBJ2-3; 9 nucleotides match TRBD2. Per the germline V gene, CDR1 is SGHVS and CDR2 is FQNEAQ. The CDR3 length is 18 residues. V lost 0 bases, J lost 0 bases, and 7 bases stayed unmatched. The CDR3 loop reads CASSLARLAGSSTDTQYF. The CDR3 DNA follows: TGTGCCAGCAGCTTAGCTCGTCTAGCGGGGTCTAGCACAGATACGCAGTATTTT.

J is TRBJ2-7 and V is TRBV6-1, with 12 bases matching TRBD1. The V gene's germline CDR1 is MNHNS and CDR2 SASEGT. V shed 2 bases and J 5 bases; nucleotides not matched to a gene: 4. This CDR3 has 15 residues. The CDR3 DNA is TGTGCCAGCAGTGAAATGGGACAGGGGGCGCACGAGCAGTACTTC. Translation: CASSEMGQGAHEQYF.

V usage is TRBV9 and J usage is TRBJ2-7; TRBD2 matches at 15 bases. Germline assignment: CDR1 SGDLS and CDR2 YYNGEE. J gave up 6 bases and V 4 bases, and 5 bases lay outside the gene matches. This CDR3 has 15 amino acids. In nucleotides, the CDR3 is TGTGCCAGCAGCCCCCAGGGACTAGCGGGAGGCGAGCAGTACTTC. As protein: CASSPQGLAGGEQYF.

This clone has more than one count but fewer than ten. The chain has TRBV2 and TRBJ1-4; D remains unclear. This CDR3 spans 15 amino acids. Germline-derived CDR1 and CDR2 are SNHLY and FYNNEI. Trimming left V 5 bases short and J 0 bases short, with 10 bases between. CDR3 sequence reads: CASSPSPATNEKLFF. In DNA, the CDR3 is TGTGCCAGCAGTCCCAGTCCAGCAACTAATGAAAAACTGTTTTTT.

The rearrangement links TRBV24-1 to TRBJ2-2; D may be TRBD1 (6 bases). The CDR3 is 15 amino acids. Trimming left V 4 bases short and J 0 bases short, with 8 bases between. Germline CDR1 KGHDR, CDR2 SFDVKD. CDR3 in amino acids: CATSEGQPNTGELFF. The CDR3, as DNA: TGTGCCACCAGTGAAGGACAGCCGAACACCGGGGAGCTGTTTTTT.

The chain couples TRBV3-1 (or the pseudogene TRBV3-2) to TRBJ2-3; 7 bases align to TRBD2. With V trimmed by 4 bases and J by 5 bases, 12 bases remained unmatched. CDR3 length equals 16 residues. The germline V gene encodes CDR1 LGHDT and CDR2 YNNKEL (reference sequence). The CDR3 coding sequence is TGTGCCAGCAGCCTGGGGTCGGGGAGGGCTGGAGATACGCAGTATTTT. This encodes CASSLGSGRAGDTQYF.

The rearrangement joins TRBV7-8 to TRBJ2-5; the D gene is possibly TRBD2 (5 bases). CDR1 and CDR2 (germline): SGHVS, FQNEAQ. V shed 6 bases and J shed 2 bases, with 13 bases lying between them. The CDR3 sequence is 14 residues long. The CDR3 sequence: CASSSRRTQETQYF. Written as DNA, the CDR3 is TGTGCCAGCAGTTCACGACGGACTCAAGAGACCCAGTACTTC.

CDR3 coding DNA: TGCAGCTTCACAGGGGAGTCGAATGAAAAACTGTTTTTT. Its protein product is CSFTGESNEKLFF. The rearrangement joins TRBV29-1 to TRBJ1-4; 7 bases fit TRBD1. Trimming at V came to 8 bases and at J to 5 bases, leaving 8 bases not matched to a gene. There are 13 residues in the CDR3. CDR1 is SQVTM, CDR2 ANQGSEA, per germline.

The chain recombines TRBV27 with TRBJ2-7, with D tentatively TRBD1 (5 bases). The length of the CDR3 is 14 residues. Germline V gives CDR1 MNHEY, CDR2 SMNVEV (reference sequence). The V end was cut by 7 bases, the J end by 0 bases, with 13 bases between. In nucleotides, the CDR3 is TGTGCCAGCAAAGGGGCGTGGAACTCCTACGAGCAGTACTTC. Its protein is CASKGAWNSYEQYF.

The rearrangement joins TRBV6-5 to TRBJ2-3; D is unresolved. Trimming shortened V by 0 bases and J by 4 bases, and 8 bases separated the two germline ends. Per the germline V gene, CDR1 is MNHEY and CDR2 is SVGAGI. This CDR3 has 14 amino acids. The CDR3 DNA is TGTGCCAGCAGTTACTCGGCGACTGCAGATACGCAGTATTTT. Translating it yields CASSYSATADTQYF.

This clone was counted a few times. This chain joins TRBV12-5 and TRBJ2-7; tentatively, D is TRBD2 (6 bases). Germline lookup yields CDR1 LGHNT and CDR2 FRNRAP. Trimming took off 1 base at V and 7 bases at J, with 17 bases between the two ends. This CDR3 comprises 15 residues. In DNA form, the CDR3 reads TGTGCTAGTGGTTTGGCCGGGACTCCGAGTCGGGAGCAGTACTTC. It translates to CASGLAGTPSREQYF.

For the CDR3, the DNA is TGTGCCAGCAGCTTAAGGCAGGGCGGAGGACAGCCCAACACCGGGGAGCTGTTTTTT. Its translation: CASSLRQGGGQPNTGELFF. V gene TRBV7-9 combines with J gene TRBJ2-2; weak D call: TRBD1 (6 bases). Trimming cost V 2 bases and J 2 bases, with 21 bases left between them. The V gene's germline CDR1 is SEHNR and CDR2 FQNEAQ (reference sequence). The CDR3 has 19 amino acids.

The chain uses TRBV11-3 and TRBJ1-1; D remains ambiguous. CDR3 length equals 12 residues. CDR1 is SGHNT, CDR2 YENEEA, per germline. V was shortened by 1 base and J by 6 bases, with 6 bases between the two germline ends. The CDR3 reads CASSLGASEAFF. For the CDR3, the DNA is TGTGCCAGCAGCTTAGGGGCTTCTGAAGCTTTCTTT. Looking up the rest from reference TRBV11-3 and TRBJ1-1 gives the full variable domain: EAGVVQSPRYKIIEKKQPVAFWCNPISGHNTLYWYLQNLGQGPELLIRYENEEAVDDSQLPKDRFSAERLKGVDSTLKIQPAELGDSAVYLCASSLGASEAFFGQGTRLTVV.

The chain couples TRBV6-5 to TRBJ1-4; weak D call: TRBD1 (6 bases). The germline V gene has CDR1 MNHEY and CDR2 SVGAGI. The CDR3 totals 13 residues. The germline V and J ends were trimmed by 9 bases and 8 bases, with 16 bases remaining between them. The CDR3 DNA reads as TGTGCCAGTTTCCGGACAGTCGGCGAAAAACTGTTTTTT. It encodes CASFRTVGEKLFF.